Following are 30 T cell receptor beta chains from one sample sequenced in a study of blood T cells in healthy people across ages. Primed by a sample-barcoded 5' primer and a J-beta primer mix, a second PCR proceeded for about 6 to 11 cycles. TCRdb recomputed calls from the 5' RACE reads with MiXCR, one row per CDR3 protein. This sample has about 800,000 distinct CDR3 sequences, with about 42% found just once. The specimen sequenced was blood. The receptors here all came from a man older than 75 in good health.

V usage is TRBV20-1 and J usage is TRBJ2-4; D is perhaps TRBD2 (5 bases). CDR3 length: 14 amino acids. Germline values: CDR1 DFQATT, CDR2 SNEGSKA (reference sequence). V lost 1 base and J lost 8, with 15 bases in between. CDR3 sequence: CSARARTRNDIQYF. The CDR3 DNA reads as TGCAGTGCTAGAGCCCGAACTAGAAATGACATTCAGTACTTC.

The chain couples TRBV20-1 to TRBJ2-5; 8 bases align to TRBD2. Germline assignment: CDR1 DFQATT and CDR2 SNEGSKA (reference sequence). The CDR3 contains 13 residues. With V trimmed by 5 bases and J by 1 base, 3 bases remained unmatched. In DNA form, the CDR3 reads TGCAGTGCTCTTCTAGCGGGCCAAGAGACCCAGTACTTC. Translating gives CSALLAGQETQYF.

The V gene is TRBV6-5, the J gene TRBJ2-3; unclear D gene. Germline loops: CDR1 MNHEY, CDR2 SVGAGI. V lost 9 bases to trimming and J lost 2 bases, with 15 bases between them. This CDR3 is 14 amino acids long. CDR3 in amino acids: CASRFNGYTDTQYF. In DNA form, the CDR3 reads TGTGCCAGTCGCTTTAACGGGTACACAGATACGCAGTATTTT.

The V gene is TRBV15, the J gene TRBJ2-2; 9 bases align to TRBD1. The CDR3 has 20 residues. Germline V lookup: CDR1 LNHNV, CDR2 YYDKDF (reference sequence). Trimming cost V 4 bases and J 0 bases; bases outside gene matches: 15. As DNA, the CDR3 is TGTGCCACCAGCACAAAGGGACAGGGACGTTTCGGGGCGAACACCGGGGAGCTGTTTTTT. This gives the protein CATSTKGQGRFGANTGELFF.

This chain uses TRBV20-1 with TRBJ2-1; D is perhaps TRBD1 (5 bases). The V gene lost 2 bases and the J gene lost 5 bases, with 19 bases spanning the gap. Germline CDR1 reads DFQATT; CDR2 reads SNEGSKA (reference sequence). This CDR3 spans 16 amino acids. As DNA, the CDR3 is TGCAGTGCTAGAAAGGTACCGGCAGGGTTTAACAATGAGCAGTTCTTC. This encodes CSARKVPAGFNNEQFF.

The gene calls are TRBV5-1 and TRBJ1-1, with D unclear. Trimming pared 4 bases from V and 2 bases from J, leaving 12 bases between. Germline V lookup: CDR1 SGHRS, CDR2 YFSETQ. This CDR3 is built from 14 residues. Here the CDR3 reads CASSPGNHNTEAFF. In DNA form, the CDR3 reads TGCGCCAGCAGCCCCGGTAACCATAACACTGAAGCTTTCTTT.

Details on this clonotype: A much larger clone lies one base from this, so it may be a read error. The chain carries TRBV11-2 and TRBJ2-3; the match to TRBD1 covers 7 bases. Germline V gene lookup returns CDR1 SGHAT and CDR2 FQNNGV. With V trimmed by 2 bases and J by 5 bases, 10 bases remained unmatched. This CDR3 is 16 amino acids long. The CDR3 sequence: CASSLWGRGGIDTQYF. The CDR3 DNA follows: TGTGCCAGCAGCTTATGGGGGAGAGGGGGCATAGATACGCAGTATTTT.

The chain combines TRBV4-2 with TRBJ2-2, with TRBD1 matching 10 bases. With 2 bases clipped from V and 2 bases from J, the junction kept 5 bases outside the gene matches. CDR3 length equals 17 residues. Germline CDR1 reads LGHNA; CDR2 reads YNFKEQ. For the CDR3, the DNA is TGTGCCAGCAGCCAACCGGGACAGGGGACAAACACCGGGGAGCTGTTTTTT. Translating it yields CASSQPGQGTNTGELFF.

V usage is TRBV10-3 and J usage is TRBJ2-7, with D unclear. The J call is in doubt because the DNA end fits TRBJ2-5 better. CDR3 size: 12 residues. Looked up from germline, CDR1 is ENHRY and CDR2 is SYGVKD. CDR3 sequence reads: CAISGVGETQYF. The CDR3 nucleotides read TGTGCCATCAGCGGAGTAGGGGAGACCCAGTACTTC.

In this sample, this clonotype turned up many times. DNA for the CDR3: TGTGCCAGCAGCGTATTCGGGACTAGCGGGACATCGGCCTACGAGCAGTACTTC. It is translated as CASSVFGTSGTSAYEQYF. The V gene is TRBV7-2, the J gene TRBJ2-7, with 13 bases fitting TRBD2. The CDR3 runs to 18 residues. V lost 5 bases, J lost 2 bases, and 12 bases stayed unmatched. Germline lookup yields CDR1 SGHTA and CDR2 FQGNSA.

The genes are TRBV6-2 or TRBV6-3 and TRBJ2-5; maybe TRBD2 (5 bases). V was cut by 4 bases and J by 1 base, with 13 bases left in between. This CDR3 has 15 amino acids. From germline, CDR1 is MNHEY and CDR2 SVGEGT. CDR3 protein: CASSSDSSFQETQYF. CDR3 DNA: TGTGCCAGCAGTTCGGACTCCAGTTTCCAAGAGACCCAGTACTTC.

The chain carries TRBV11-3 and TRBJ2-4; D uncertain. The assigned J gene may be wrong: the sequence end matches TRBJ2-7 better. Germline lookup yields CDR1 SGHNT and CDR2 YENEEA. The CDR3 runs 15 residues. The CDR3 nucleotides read TGTGCCAGCAGCTTAGATGGGGTAAACTCCTACGAGCAGTACTTC. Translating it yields CASSLDGVNSYEQYF.

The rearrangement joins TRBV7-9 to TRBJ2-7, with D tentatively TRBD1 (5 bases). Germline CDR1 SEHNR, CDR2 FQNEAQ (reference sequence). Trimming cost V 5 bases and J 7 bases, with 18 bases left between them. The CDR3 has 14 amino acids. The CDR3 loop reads CASSVVQGVAEQYF. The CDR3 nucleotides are TGTGCCAGCAGCGTAGTTCAGGGTGTCGCTGAGCAGTACTTC.

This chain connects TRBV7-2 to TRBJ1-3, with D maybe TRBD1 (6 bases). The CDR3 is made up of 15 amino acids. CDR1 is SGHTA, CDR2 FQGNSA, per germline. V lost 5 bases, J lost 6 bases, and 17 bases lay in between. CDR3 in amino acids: CASSQATGSVNTIYF. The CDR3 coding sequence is TGTGCCAGCAGCCAAGCAACAGGGAGCGTAAACACCATATATTTT.

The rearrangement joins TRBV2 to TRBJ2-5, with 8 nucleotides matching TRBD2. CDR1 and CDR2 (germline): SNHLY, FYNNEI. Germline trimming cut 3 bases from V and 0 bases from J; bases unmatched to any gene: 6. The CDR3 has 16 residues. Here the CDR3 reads CASSERLAGYQETQYF. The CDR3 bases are TGTGCCAGCAGTGAGAGGCTAGCGGGCTACCAAGAGACCCAGTACTTC.

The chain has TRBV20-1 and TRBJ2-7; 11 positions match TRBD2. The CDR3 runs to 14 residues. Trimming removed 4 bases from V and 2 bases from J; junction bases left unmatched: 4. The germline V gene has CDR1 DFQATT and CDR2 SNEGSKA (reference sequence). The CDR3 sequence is CSAIAGGAPYEQYF. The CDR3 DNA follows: TGCAGTGCTATAGCGGGAGGGGCCCCCTACGAGCAGTACTTC.

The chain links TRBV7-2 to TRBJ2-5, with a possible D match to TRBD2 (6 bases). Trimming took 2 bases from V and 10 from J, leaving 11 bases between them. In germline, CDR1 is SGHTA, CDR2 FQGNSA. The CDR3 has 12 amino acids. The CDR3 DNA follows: TGTGCCAGCAGCTTACGAGTGGAGGGCCAGTACTTC. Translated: CASSLRVEGQYF.

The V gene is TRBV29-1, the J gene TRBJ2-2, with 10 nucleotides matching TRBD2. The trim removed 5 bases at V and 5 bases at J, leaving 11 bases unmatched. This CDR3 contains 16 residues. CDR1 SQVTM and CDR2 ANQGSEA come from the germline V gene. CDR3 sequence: CSVIPGLAGVTGELFF. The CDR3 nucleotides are TGCAGCGTTATCCCCGGGCTAGCGGGAGTAACCGGGGAGCTGTTTTTT.

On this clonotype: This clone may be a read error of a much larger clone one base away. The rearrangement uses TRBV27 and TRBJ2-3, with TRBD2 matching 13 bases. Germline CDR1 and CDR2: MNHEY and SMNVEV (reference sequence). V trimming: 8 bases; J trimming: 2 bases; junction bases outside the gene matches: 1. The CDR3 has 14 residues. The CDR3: CASGTSGNTDTQYF. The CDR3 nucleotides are TGTGCCAGCGGGACTAGCGGGAACACAGATACGCAGTATTTT.

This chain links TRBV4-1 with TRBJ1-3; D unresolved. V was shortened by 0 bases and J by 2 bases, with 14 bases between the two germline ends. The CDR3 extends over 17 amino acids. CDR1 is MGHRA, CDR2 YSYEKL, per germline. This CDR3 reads CASSQDRSGNAGNTIYF. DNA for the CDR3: TGCGCCAGCAGCCAAGATCGCTCGGGGAACGCTGGAAACACCATATATTTT.

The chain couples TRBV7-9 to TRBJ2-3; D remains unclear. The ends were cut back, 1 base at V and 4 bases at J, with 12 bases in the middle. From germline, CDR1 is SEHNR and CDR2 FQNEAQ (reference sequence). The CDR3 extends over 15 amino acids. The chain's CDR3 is CASSLGVSGADTQYF. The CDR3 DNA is TGTGCCAGCAGCTTAGGTGTATCGGGCGCAGATACGCAGTATTTT. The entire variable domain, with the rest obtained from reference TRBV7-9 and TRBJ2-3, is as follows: DTGVSQNPRHKITKRGQNVTFRCDPISEHNRLYWYRQTLGQGPEFLTYFQNEAQLEKSRLLSDRFSAERPKGSFSTLEIQRTEQGDSAMYLCASSLGVSGADTQYFGPGTRLTVL.

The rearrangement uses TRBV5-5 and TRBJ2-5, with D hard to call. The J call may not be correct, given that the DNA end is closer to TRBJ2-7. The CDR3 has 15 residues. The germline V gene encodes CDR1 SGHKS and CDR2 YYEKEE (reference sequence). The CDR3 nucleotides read TGTGCCAGCAGCTCCGTCGGAACGGTCTCCTACGAGCAGTACTTC. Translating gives CASSSVGTVSYEQYF.

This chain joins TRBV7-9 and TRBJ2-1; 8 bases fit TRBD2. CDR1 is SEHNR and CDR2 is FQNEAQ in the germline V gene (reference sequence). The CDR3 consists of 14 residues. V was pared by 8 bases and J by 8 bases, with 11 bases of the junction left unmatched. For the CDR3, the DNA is TGTGCCAGCCGCAAAGGTAGCGGGATGGATGAGCAGTTCTTC. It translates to CASRKGSGMDEQFF.

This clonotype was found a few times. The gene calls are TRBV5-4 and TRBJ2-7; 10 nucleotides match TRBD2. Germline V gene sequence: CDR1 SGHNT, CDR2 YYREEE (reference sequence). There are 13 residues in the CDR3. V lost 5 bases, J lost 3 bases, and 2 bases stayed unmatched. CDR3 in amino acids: CASRIAGGYEQYF. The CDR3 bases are TGTGCCAGCAGAATAGCGGGAGGCTACGAGCAGTACTTC.

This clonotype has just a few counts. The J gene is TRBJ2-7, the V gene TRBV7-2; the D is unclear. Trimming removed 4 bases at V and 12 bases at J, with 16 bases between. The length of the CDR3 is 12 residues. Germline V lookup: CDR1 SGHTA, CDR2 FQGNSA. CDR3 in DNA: TGTGCCAGCAGCTCGGGTGGGCCTCCGCCGTACTTC. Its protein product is CASSSGGPPPYF.

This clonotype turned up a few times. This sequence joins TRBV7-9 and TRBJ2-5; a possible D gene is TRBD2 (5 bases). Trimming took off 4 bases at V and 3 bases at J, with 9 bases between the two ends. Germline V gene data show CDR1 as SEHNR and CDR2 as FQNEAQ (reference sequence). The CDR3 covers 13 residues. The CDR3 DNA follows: TGTGCCAGCAGCTCTACTAGTGAAGAGACCCAGTACTTC. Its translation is CASSSTSEETQYF. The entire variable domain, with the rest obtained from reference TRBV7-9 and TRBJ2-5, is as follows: DTGVSQNPRHKITKRGQNVTFRCDPISEHNRLYWYRQTLGQGPEFLTYFQNEAQLEKSRLLSDRFSAERPKGSFSTLEIQRTEQGDSAMYLCASSSTSEETQYFGPGTRLLVL.

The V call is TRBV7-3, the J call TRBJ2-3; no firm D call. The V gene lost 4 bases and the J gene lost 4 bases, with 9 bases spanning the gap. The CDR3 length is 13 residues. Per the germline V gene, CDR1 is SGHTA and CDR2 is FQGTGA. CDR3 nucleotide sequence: TGTGCCAGCAGCTCCCATTACGCAGATACGCAGTATTTT. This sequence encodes CASSSHYADTQYF.

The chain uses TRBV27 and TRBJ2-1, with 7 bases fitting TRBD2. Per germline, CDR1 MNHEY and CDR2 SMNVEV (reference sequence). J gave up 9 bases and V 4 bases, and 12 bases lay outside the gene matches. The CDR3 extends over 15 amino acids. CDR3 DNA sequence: TGTGCCAGCAGTTCCGACCTAGGCGGGGGTCGTGAGCAGTTCTTC. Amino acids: CASSSDLGGGREQFF.

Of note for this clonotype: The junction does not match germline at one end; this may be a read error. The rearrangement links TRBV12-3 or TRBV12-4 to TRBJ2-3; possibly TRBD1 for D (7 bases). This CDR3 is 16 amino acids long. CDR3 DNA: TGTGCCAGCAGTCTAGCCGGGAGAGGGGGCCCAGATACGCAGTATTTT. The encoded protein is CASSLAGRGGPDTQYF.

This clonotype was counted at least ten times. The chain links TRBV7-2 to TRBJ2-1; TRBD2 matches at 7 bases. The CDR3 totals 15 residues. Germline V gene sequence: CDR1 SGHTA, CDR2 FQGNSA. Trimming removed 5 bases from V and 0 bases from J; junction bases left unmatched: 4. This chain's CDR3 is CASSRGGSSYNEQFF. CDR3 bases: TGTGCCAGCAGCCGCGGCGGGAGCTCCTACAATGAGCAGTTCTTC.